This is a list of T cell receptor beta chains from one sample in a study of post-analysis software for immune sequencing data. Each CDR3 protein is one row after TCRdb ran MiXCR on the PCR reads. The sample consists of hundreds of thousands of distinct CDR3 sequences, about 32% of them appearing once. Source material: blood. The receptors here all came from a girl aged 5-17 years with multiple sclerosis. The CDR3 runs from the conserved cysteine through the conserved F or W. The order of the fields is J gene, V gene, D gene, clone size, CDR3 DNA, CDR3 protein. The D gene is left open where the match is weak. Only some rows state a clone size, as once, few, many or a class for expanded clones.

j_call: TRBJ2-1
v_call: TRBV27
d_call: .
clone_size: few
cdr3_nt: TGTGCCAGCAGGAGACCCGGGATGAGTAATGAGCAGTTCTTC
cdr3_aa: CASRRPGMSNEQFF

j_call: TRBJ1-2
v_call: TRBV5-1
d_call: TRBD1
clone_size: few
cdr3_nt: TGCGCCAGCAGCCTTGAGACAGGGTTTAATGGCTACACCTTC
cdr3_aa: CASSLETGFNGYTF

j_call: TRBJ2-5
v_call: TRBV7-2
d_call: .
clone_size: .
cdr3_nt: TGTGCCAGCAGCTTAAGGGCTAGGGCTACGCGGACCCAGTACTTC
cdr3_aa: CASSLRARATRTQYF

j_call: TRBJ1-5
v_call: TRBV6-1
d_call: .
clone_size: many
cdr3_nt: TGTGCCAGCAGTGAAGGGGCAGCCCTTTTGCAGCCCCAGCATTTT
cdr3_aa: CASSEGAALLQPQHF

j_call: TRBJ2-7
v_call: TRBV6-5
d_call: .
clone_size: many
cdr3_nt: TGTGCCAGCAGCCAGTCCGGCACCTACGAGCAGTACTTC
cdr3_aa: CASSQSGTYEQYF

j_call: TRBJ2-5
v_call: TRBV28
d_call: TRBD1
clone_size: .
cdr3_nt: TGTGCCAGCAGTACAGGGGGCTACAAGTACCAAGAGACCCAGTACTTC
cdr3_aa: CASSTGGYKYQETQYF

j_call: TRBJ2-1
v_call: TRBV20-1
d_call: .
clone_size: few
cdr3_nt: TGCAGTGTCTACGGGGAAGCGGGTACCAATGAGCAGTTCTTC
cdr3_aa: CSVYGEAGTNEQFF

j_call: TRBJ2-1
v_call: TRBV23-1
d_call: .
clone_size: .
cdr3_nt: TGCGCCAGCAGTCAAGAATTTTACAATTACAATGAGCAGTTCTTC
cdr3_aa: CASSQEFYNYNEQFF

j_call: TRBJ2-3
v_call: TRBV27
d_call: .
clone_size: many
cdr3_nt: TGTGCCAGCAGTTTATCTCCAGATACGCAGTATTTT
cdr3_aa: CASSLSPDTQYF

j_call: TRBJ1-1
v_call: TRBV11-2
d_call: .
clone_size: few
cdr3_nt: TGTGCCAGCAGCTATAGTCCCTTTTCGTCTGAAGCTTTCTTT
cdr3_aa: CASSYSPFSSEAFF

j_call: TRBJ2-1
v_call: TRBV29-1
d_call: .
clone_size: many
cdr3_nt: TGCAGCGGAGGTAGGGCAGAGCAGTTCTTC
cdr3_aa: CSGGRAEQFF

j_call: TRBJ1-2
v_call: TRBV28
d_call: TRBD1
clone_size: .
cdr3_nt: TGTGCCAGCAGAAATACAGGGGGAGGCTACACCTTC
cdr3_aa: CASRNTGGGYTF

j_call: TRBJ2-1
v_call: TRBV12-3/TRBV12-4
d_call: TRBD2
clone_size: .
cdr3_nt: TGTGCCAGCAGTTCTACTAGCGGTCACGTCCCCAAGCGTCTTCAGTTCTTC
cdr3_aa: CASSSTSGHVPKRLQFF

j_call: TRBJ2-2
v_call: TRBV15
d_call: .
clone_size: .
cdr3_nt: TGTGCCACCAGCAGAGAACAGAACACCGGGGAGCTGTTTTTT
cdr3_aa: CATSREQNTGELFF

j_call: TRBJ2-7
v_call: TRBV25-1
d_call: .
clone_size: .
cdr3_nt: TGTGCCAGCGCGAACAGAGGTCATGAGCAGTACTTC
cdr3_aa: CASANRGHEQYF

j_call: TRBJ2-1
v_call: TRBV6-1
d_call: .
clone_size: many
cdr3_nt: TGTGCCAGCAGTACCCCATGGAATGAGCAGTTCTTC
cdr3_aa: CASSTPWNEQFF

j_call: TRBJ2-1
v_call: TRBV3-1
d_call: .
clone_size: .
cdr3_nt: TGTGCCAGCAGCCACGGACCGTACAATGAGCAGTTCTTC
cdr3_aa: CASSHGPYNEQFF

j_call: TRBJ1-2
v_call: TRBV11-1
d_call: .
clone_size: .
cdr3_nt: TGTGCCACCGTTGGGGACTCCATCTATGGCTACACCTTC
cdr3_aa: CATVGDSIYGYTF

j_call: TRBJ2-5
v_call: TRBV28
d_call: TRBD2
clone_size: .
cdr3_nt: TGTGCCAGCAGAATAGGACTAGCGGGAGGCAAGCAGTACTTC
cdr3_aa: CASRIGLAGGKQYF

j_call: TRBJ2-5
v_call: TRBV5-1
d_call: TRBD2
clone_size: .
cdr3_nt: TGCGCCAGCAGCATCGGGTCTAGCGGGAGGTACCAAGAGACCCAGTACTTC
cdr3_aa: CASSIGSSGRYQETQYF

j_call: TRBJ2-5
v_call: TRBV5-1
d_call: .
clone_size: .
cdr3_nt: TGCGCCAACAGCTTGCAGGCAGGCCAAAGAGGAGAGACCCAGTACTTC
cdr3_aa: CANSLQAGQRGETQYF

j_call: TRBJ2-1
v_call: TRBV29-1
d_call: .
clone_size: few
cdr3_nt: TGCAGCGTTGAAGATGGGACGGGAGAGCCTCTCAGATCCTACAATGAGCAGTTCTTC
cdr3_aa: CSVEDGTGEPLRSYNEQFF

j_call: TRBJ2-1
v_call: TRBV6-5
d_call: .
clone_size: .
cdr3_nt: TGTGCCAGCAGTTACTCGAGAAGCCATGAGCAGTTCTTC
cdr3_aa: CASSYSRSHEQFF

j_call: TRBJ1-2
v_call: TRBV20-1
d_call: TRBD1
clone_size: .
cdr3_nt: TGCAGTGCTAGAGATCGCAGGGGGCGCGGGTATGGCTACACCTTC
cdr3_aa: CSARDRRGRGYGYTF

j_call: TRBJ2-3
v_call: TRBV2
d_call: .
clone_size: .
cdr3_nt: TGTGCCAGCAGAGTTAGGGGGGGAGAGGGTACGCAGTATTTT
cdr3_aa: CASRVRGGEGTQYF

j_call: TRBJ2-3
v_call: TRBV12-3/TRBV12-4
d_call: .
clone_size: .
cdr3_nt: TGTGCCAGCAGTTTATGGAGCCCCACAGATACGCAGTATTTT
cdr3_aa: CASSLWSPTDTQYF

j_call: TRBJ2-1
v_call: TRBV2
d_call: .
clone_size: few
cdr3_nt: TGTGCCAGCAATTGGGAGGTCGATGAGCAGTTCTTC
cdr3_aa: CASNWEVDEQFF

j_call: TRBJ1-1
v_call: TRBV12-3/TRBV12-4
d_call: TRBD1
clone_size: few
cdr3_nt: TGTGCCAGCAGTTTGGACAGGGAATTATCGTCTGAAGCTTTCTTT
cdr3_aa: CASSLDRELSSEAFF

j_call: TRBJ1-2
v_call: TRBV7-9
d_call: TRBD1
clone_size: .
cdr3_nt: TGTGCCAGCAGCTTAGGCCGGGACAGCCCCGGCTACACCTTC
cdr3_aa: CASSLGRDSPGYTF

j_call: TRBJ2-7
v_call: TRBV6-1
d_call: .
clone_size: few
cdr3_nt: TGTGCCAGCAGTGAAGCCCCGGGGGGCCCCTACGAGCAGTACTTC
cdr3_aa: CASSEAPGGPYEQYF

j_call: TRBJ2-7
v_call: TRBV10-3
d_call: TRBD1
clone_size: many
cdr3_nt: TGTGCCATCAGTGGGGACAGGGAACCCTACGAGCAGTACTTC
cdr3_aa: CAISGDREPYEQYF

j_call: TRBJ2-1
v_call: TRBV7-2
d_call: TRBD1
clone_size: few
cdr3_nt: TGTGCCAGCAGCCCTGCTCGGACAGGGGAGAACAATGAGCAGTTCTTC
cdr3_aa: CASSPARTGENNEQFF

j_call: TRBJ2-4
v_call: TRBV29-1
d_call: TRBD1
clone_size: few
cdr3_nt: TGCAGCGTGTTGACAGGGCTGGGAAACATTCAGTACTTC
cdr3_aa: CSVLTGLGNIQYF

j_call: TRBJ1-6
v_call: TRBV6-5
d_call: .
clone_size: .
cdr3_nt: TGTGCCAGCAACCCTGGTTCCTCCTATAATTCACCCCTCCACTTT
cdr3_aa: CASNPGSSYNSPLHF

j_call: TRBJ1-1
v_call: TRBV4-1
d_call: .
clone_size: few
cdr3_nt: TGCGCCAGCAGCCAAACAGGGCCGAGCACTGAAGCTTTCTTT
cdr3_aa: CASSQTGPSTEAFF

j_call: TRBJ1-4
v_call: TRBV6-5
d_call: TRBD1
clone_size: .
cdr3_nt: TGTGCCAGCAGTTACCGGGGACAGTACGAAGAAAAACTGTTTTTT
cdr3_aa: CASSYRGQYEEKLFF

j_call: TRBJ2-5
v_call: TRBV20-1
d_call: TRBD2
clone_size: few
cdr3_nt: TGCAGTGCTGCGGGGGGGCCCGAGACCCAGTACTTC
cdr3_aa: CSAAGGPETQYF

j_call: TRBJ2-6
v_call: TRBV3-1
d_call: .
clone_size: few
cdr3_nt: TGTGCCAGCAGCCTCGGGACGGTGAGCTCTGGGGCCAACGTCCTGACTTTC
cdr3_aa: CASSLGTVSSGANVLTF

j_call: TRBJ2-1
v_call: TRBV10-3
d_call: .
clone_size: few
cdr3_nt: TGTGCCATCAGTGAGTCGACTCCTAATGAGCAGTTCTTC
cdr3_aa: CAISESTPNEQFF

j_call: TRBJ2-1
v_call: TRBV13
d_call: .
clone_size: .
cdr3_nt: TGTGCCAGCAGCTTAGTCGGGTCTAGTGTCATCCATGAGCAGTTCTTC
cdr3_aa: CASSLVGSSVIHEQFF

j_call: TRBJ2-1
v_call: TRBV7-8
d_call: .
clone_size: few
cdr3_nt: TGTGCCAGCAGATTAGGGTCCTCGAGGGGAGGTACTGAGCAGTTCTTC
cdr3_aa: CASRLGSSRGGTEQFF

j_call: TRBJ2-1
v_call: TRBV5-8
d_call: TRBD1
clone_size: few
cdr3_nt: TGTGCCAGCAGCTTCCCCCCGGGACAGGGGTACTTGGATGAGCAGTTCTTC
cdr3_aa: CASSFPPGQGYLDEQFF

j_call: TRBJ1-5
v_call: TRBV20-1
d_call: TRBD1
clone_size: .
cdr3_nt: TGCAGTGCTCTCCACGGGACAGGGGATCAGCCCCAGCATTTT
cdr3_aa: CSALHGTGDQPQHF

j_call: TRBJ2-3
v_call: TRBV24-1
d_call: .
clone_size: .
cdr3_nt: TGTGCCACCAATCGGACCGTAGCCCCAGATACGCAGTATTTT
cdr3_aa: CATNRTVAPDTQYF

j_call: TRBJ2-7
v_call: TRBV5-7
d_call: .
clone_size: .
cdr3_nt: TGTGCCAGCAGCATGACTGCGAACTACGAGCAGTACTTC
cdr3_aa: CASSMTANYEQYF

j_call: TRBJ1-1
v_call: TRBV6-5
d_call: TRBD1
clone_size: .
cdr3_nt: TGTGCCAGCAGACCTACAGGGGGTACTGAAGCTTTCTTT
cdr3_aa: CASRPTGGTEAFF

j_call: TRBJ2-7
v_call: TRBV6-5
d_call: .
clone_size: .
cdr3_nt: TGTGCCGGCAGCCGACCGGACAACTACGAGCAGTACTTC
cdr3_aa: CAGSRPDNYEQYF

j_call: TRBJ2-1
v_call: TRBV6-1
d_call: .
clone_size: many
cdr3_nt: TGTGCCAGCAGCTACGGGGGTTTCGGCAATGAGCAGTTCTTC
cdr3_aa: CASSYGGFGNEQFF

j_call: TRBJ1-3
v_call: TRBV20-1
d_call: .
clone_size: .
cdr3_nt: TGCAGTGCTAGAGATCCCTCCTCTGGAAACACCATATATTTT
cdr3_aa: CSARDPSSGNTIYF

j_call: TRBJ2-5
v_call: TRBV29-1
d_call: .
clone_size: once
cdr3_nt: TGCGGCGCTGAACACCATGGGAAAGAGACCCAGTACTTC
cdr3_aa: CGAEHHGKETQYF

j_call: TRBJ2-7
v_call: TRBV29-1
d_call: TRBD1
clone_size: many
cdr3_nt: TGCAGCGTTGATGACAGGGCACAAGGAGAGCAGTACTTC
cdr3_aa: CSVDDRAQGEQYF

j_call: TRBJ2-5
v_call: TRBV5-5
d_call: .
clone_size: many
cdr3_nt: TGTGCCGCCCCGACGGACCCGTGCTTTGAGGAGCAGTACTTC
cdr3_aa: CAAPTDPCFEEQYF

j_call: TRBJ1-2
v_call: TRBV5-1
d_call: .
clone_size: .
cdr3_nt: TGCGCCAGCAGCTTGGACGGGGGCCCAGGATATGGCTACACCTTC
cdr3_aa: CASSLDGGPGYGYTF

j_call: TRBJ2-7
v_call: TRBV20-1
d_call: TRBD2
clone_size: .
cdr3_nt: TGCAGTGCAGCCTTGACTAGCGGGTACTACGAGCAGTACTTC
cdr3_aa: CSAALTSGYYEQYF

j_call: TRBJ1-1
v_call: TRBV24-1
d_call: .
clone_size: .
cdr3_nt: TGTGCCACTTCCTCGGGTACTGAAGCTTTCTTT
cdr3_aa: CATSSGTEAFF

j_call: TRBJ2-1
v_call: TRBV6-2/TRBV6-3
d_call: TRBD2
clone_size: .
cdr3_nt: TGTGCCGGCAGTTACCTGCGGGGGGGGAATGAGCAGTTCTTC
cdr3_aa: CAGSYLRGGNEQFF

j_call: TRBJ2-3
v_call: TRBV4-3
d_call: .
clone_size: .
cdr3_nt: TGCGCCAGCAGCCAATCGACAGCAGATACGCAGTATTTT
cdr3_aa: CASSQSTADTQYF

j_call: TRBJ2-7
v_call: TRBV15
d_call: .
clone_size: .
cdr3_nt: TGTGCCACCAGCAGGAGCCCGCTGACCCACGAGCAGTACTTC
cdr3_aa: CATSRSPLTHEQYF

j_call: TRBJ2-5
v_call: TRBV7-2
d_call: TRBD2
clone_size: many
cdr3_nt: TGTGCCAGCAGCCCCGTAGCGGGGGAAGAGACCCAGTACTTC
cdr3_aa: CASSPVAGEETQYF

j_call: TRBJ1-2
v_call: TRBV4-3
d_call: .
clone_size: .
cdr3_nt: TGCGCCAGCAGCCAAGATCATGGTGTTTCTGGCTACACCTTC
cdr3_aa: CASSQDHGVSGYTF